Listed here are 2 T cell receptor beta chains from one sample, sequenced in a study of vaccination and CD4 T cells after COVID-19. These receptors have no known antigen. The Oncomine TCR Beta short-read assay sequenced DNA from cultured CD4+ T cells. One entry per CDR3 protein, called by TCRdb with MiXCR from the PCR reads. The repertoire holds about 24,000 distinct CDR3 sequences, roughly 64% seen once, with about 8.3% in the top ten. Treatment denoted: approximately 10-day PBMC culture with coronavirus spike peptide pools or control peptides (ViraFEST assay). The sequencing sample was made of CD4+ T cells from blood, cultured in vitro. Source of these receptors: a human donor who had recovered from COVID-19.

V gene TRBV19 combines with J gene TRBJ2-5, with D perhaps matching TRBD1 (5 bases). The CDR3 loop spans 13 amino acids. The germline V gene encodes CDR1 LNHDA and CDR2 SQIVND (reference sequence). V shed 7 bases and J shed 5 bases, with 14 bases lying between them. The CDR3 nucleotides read TGTGCCAGTACTTTGGATGGGGCCGAGACCCAGTACTTC. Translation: CASTLDGAETQYF.

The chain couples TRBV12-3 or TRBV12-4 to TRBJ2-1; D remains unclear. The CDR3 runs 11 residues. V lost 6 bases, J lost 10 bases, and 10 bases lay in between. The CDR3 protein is CASRVLGEQFF. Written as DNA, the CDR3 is TGTGCCAGCAGAGTATTGGGGGAGCAGTTCTTC.